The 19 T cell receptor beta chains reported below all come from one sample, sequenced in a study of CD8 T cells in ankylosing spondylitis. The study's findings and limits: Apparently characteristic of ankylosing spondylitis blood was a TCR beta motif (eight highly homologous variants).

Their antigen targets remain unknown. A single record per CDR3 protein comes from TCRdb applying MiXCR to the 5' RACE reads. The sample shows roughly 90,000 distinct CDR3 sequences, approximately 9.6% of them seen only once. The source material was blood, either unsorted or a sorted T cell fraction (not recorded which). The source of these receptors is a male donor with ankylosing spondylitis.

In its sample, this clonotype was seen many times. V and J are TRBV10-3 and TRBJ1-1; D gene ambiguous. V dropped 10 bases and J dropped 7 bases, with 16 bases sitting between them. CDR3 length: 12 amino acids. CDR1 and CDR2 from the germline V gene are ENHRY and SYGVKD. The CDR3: CATKFPRGEAFF. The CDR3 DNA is TGTGCCACCAAGTTCCCTCGGGGTGAAGCTTTCTTT.

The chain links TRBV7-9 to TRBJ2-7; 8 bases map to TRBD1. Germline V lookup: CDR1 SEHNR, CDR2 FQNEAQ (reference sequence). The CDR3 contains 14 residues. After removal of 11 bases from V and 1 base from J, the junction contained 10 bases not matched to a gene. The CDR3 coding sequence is TGTGCCGTCCCGGACAGGGTTAAATCCTACGAGCAGTACTTC. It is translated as CAVPDRVKSYEQYF. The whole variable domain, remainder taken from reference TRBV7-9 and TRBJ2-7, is DTGVSQNPRHKITKRGQNVTFRCDPISEHNRLYWYRQTLGQGPEFLTYFQNEAQLEKSRLLSDRFSAERPKGSFSTLEIQRTEQGDSAMYLCAVPDRVKSYEQYFGPGTRLTVT.

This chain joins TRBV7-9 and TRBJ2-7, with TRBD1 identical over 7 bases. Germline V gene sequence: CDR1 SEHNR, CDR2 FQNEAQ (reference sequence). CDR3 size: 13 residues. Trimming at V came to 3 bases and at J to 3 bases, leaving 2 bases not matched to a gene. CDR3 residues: CASSFQGDYEQYV. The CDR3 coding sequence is TGTGCCAGCAGCTTCCAGGGGGACTACGAGCAGTACGTC.

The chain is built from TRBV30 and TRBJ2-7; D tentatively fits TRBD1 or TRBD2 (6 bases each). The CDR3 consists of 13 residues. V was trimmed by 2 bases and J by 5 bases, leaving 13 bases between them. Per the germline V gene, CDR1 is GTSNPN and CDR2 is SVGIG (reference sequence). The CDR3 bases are TGTGCCTGGAGTCGGAGGGGGACGGACGAGCAGTACTTC. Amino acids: CAWSRRGTDEQYF. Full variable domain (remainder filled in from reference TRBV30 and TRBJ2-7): SQTIHQWPATLVQPVGSPLSLECTVEGTSNPNLYWYRQAAGRGLQLLFYSVGIGQISSEVPQNLSASRPQDRQFILSSKKLLLSDSGFYLCAWSRRGTDEQYFGPGTRLTVT.

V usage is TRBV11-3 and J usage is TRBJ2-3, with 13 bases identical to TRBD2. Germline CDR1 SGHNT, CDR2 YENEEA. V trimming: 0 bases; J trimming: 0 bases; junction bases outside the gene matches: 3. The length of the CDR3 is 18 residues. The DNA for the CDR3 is TGTGCCAGCAGCTTAGAACTAGCGGGAGGGCTGAGCACAGATACGCAGTATTTT. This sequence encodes CASSLELAGGLSTDTQYF.

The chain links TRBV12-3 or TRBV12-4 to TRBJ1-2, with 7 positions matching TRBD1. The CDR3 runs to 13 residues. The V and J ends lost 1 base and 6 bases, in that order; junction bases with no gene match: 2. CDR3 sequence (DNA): TGTGCCAGCAGTTTAGGAGGGGGCGATGGCTACACCTTC. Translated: CASSLGGGDGYTF.

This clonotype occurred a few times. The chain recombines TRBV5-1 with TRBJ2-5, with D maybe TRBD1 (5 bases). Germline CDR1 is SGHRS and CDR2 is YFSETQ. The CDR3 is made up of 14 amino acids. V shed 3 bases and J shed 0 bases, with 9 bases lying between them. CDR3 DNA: TGCGCCAGCAGCTCGCTGACAGACCAAGAGACCCAGTACTTC. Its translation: CASSSLTDQETQYF.

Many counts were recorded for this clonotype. CDR3 nucleotides: TGCAGCGTTGACCCCAGGGACGACTATGGCTACACCTTC. This encodes CSVDPRDDYGYTF. This chain uses TRBV29-1 with TRBJ1-2; possible D gene TRBD1, 5 bases. V dropped 3 bases and J dropped 3 bases, with 11 bases sitting between them. The CDR3 is 13 residues long. Germline V gene data show CDR1 as SQVTM and CDR2 as ANQGSEA.

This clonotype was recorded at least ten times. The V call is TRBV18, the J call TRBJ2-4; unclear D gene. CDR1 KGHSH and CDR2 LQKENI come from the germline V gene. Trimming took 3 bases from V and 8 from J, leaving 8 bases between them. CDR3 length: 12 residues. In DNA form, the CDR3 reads TGTGCCAGCTCACCTCGGTTGGACATTCAGTACTTC. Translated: CASSPRLDIQYF.

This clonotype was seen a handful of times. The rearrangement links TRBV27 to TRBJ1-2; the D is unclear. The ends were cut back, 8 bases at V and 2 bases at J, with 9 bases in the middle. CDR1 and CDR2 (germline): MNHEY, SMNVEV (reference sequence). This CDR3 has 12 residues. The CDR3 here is CASGFGNYGYTF. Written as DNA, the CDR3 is TGTGCCAGCGGCTTCGGGAACTATGGCTACACCTTC.

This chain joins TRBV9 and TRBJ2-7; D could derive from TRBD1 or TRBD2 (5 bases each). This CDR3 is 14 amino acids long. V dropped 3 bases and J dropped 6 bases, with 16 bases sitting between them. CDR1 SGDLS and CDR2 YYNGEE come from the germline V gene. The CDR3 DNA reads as TGTGCCAGCAGCGAGAGCTTGGGGGTTCCCGAGCAGTACTTC. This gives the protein CASSESLGVPEQYF.

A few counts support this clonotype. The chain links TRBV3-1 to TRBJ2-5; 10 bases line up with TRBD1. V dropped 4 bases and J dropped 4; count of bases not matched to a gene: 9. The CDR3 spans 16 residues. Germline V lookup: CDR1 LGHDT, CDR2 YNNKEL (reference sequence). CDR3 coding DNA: TGTGCCAGCAGCCCCATGGGGACAGGGGTACGAGAGACCCAGTACTTC. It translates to CASSPMGTGVRETQYF.

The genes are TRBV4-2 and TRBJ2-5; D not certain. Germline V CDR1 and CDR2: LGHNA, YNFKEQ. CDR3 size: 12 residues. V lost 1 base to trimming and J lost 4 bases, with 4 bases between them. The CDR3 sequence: CASSQGSETQYF. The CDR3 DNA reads TGTGCCAGCAGCCAAGGTTCAGAGACCCAGTACTTC.

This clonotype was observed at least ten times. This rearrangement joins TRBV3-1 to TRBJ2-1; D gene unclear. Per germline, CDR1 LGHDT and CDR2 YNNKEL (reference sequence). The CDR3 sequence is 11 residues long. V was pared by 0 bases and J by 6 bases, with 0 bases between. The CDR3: CASSQDNEQFF. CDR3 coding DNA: TGTGCCAGCAGCCAAGACAATGAGCAGTTCTTC.

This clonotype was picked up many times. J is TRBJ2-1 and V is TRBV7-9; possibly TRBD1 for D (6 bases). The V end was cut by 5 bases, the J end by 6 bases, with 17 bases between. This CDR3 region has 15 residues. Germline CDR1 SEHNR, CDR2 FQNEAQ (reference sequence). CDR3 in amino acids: CASSPQGLPFNEQFF. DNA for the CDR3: TGTGCCAGCAGCCCACAGGGATTACCGTTCAATGAGCAGTTCTTC.

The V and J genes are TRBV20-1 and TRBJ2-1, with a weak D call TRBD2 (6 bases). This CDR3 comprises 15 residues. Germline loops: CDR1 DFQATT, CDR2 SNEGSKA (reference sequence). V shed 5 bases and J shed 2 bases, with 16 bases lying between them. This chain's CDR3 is CSAGAGWRAYNEQFF. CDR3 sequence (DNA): TGCAGTGCTGGTGCCGGCTGGAGGGCCTACAATGAGCAGTTCTTC.

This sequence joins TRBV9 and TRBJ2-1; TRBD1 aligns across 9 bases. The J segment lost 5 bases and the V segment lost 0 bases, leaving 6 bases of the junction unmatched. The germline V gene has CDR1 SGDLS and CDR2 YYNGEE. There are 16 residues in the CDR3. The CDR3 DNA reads TGTGCCAGCAGCGTAGTGGGACAGGGTTGGAACAATGAGCAGTTCTTC. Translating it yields CASSVVGQGWNNEQFF. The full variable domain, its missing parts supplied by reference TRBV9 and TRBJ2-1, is DSGVTQTPKHLITATGQRVTLRCSPRSGDLSVYWYQQSLDQGLQFLIQYYNGEERAKGNILERFSAQQFPDLHSELNLSSLELGDSALYFCASSVVGQGWNNEQFFGPGTRLTVL.

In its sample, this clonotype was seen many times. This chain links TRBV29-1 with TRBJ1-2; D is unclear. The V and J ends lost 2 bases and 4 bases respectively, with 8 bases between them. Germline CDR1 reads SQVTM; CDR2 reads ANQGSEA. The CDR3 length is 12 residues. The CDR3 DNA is TGCAGCGTTGAACAGACACTCTATGGCTACACCTTC. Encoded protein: CSVEQTLYGYTF.

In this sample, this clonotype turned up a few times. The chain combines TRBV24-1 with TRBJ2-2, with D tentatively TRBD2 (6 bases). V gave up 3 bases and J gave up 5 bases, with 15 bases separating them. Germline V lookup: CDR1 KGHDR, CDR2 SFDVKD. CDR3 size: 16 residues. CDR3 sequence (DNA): TGTGCCACCAGTGATCGGGACCGCGGAGGGACCGGGGAGCTGTTTTTT. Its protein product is CATSDRDRGGTGELFF.